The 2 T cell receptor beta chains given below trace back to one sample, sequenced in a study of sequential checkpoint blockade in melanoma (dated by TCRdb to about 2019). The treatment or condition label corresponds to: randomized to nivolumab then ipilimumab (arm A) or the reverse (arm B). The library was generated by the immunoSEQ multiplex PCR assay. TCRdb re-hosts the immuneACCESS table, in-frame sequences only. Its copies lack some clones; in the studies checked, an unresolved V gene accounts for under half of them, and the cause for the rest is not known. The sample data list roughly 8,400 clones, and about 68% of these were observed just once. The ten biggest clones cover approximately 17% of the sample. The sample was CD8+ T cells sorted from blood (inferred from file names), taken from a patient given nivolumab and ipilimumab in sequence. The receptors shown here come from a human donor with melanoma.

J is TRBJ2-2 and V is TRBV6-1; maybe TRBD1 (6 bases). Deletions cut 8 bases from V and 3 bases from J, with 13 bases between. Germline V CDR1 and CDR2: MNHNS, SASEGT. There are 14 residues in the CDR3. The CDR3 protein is CASEGEGHTGELFF. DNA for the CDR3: TGTGCCAGCGAGGGGGAAGGGCACACCGGGGAGCTGTTTTTT.

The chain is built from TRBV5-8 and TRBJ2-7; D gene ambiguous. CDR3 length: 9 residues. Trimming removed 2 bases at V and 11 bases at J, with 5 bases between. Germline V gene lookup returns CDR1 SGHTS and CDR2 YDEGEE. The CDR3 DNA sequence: TGTGCCAGCAGCTTCGGAGAGTACTTC. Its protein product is CASSFGEYF. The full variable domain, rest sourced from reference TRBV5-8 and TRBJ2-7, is EAGVTQSPTHLIKTRGQQATLRCSPISGHTSVYWYQQALGLGLQFLLWYDEGEERNRGNFPPRFSGRQFPNYSSELNVNALELEDSALYLCASSFGEYFGPGTRLTVT.